This section outlines one T cell receptor (beta chain) sequence together with its context. The data belong to a study of blood T cell repertoires in COVID-19. As for the study in general: Sites across the United States, Italy and Spain contributed samples from acute and convalescent COVID-19. Nucleic acid was either cDNA or gDNA, and it came from T cells, B-cell-depleted T cells, or PBMCs.

Original processing methods: Quantification of nucleated cells was approximated via reference gene primer amplification. Here immunoSEQ multiplex PCR was the method, and the copy in TCRdb shows in-frame clones only, minus some. The V and J calls and clone size are taken from that table; D and trimming were inferred from the DNA. The sample lists under 95,000 clones, about 89% occurring once. This CDR3 is built from 14 residues. Germline loops: CDR1 SGHTA, CDR2 FQGNSA. V lost 4 bases to trimming and J lost 4 bases, with 13 bases between them. This receptor was obtained from a human donor with acute or convalescent COVID-19. The donor label of this sample is uncertain. The material sequenced was peripheral blood. The genes are TRBV7-2 and TRBJ1-1; no clear D gene. This chain's CDR3 is CASSSRLLSTEAFF. In DNA form, the CDR3 reads TGTGCCAGCAGCTCCCGACTGCTGAGCACTGAAGCTTTCTTT.